The 13 T cell receptor beta chains in this list originate from one sample, sequenced in a study of regulatory T cells in long-lasting Graves disease. The time point: newly diagnosed GD, antithyroid drugs for less than 3 months. PBMCs provided the RNA from which the TCR library was made. Arm-PCR of CDR3 regions and iRepertoire HTBI primers were the basis on which TCR beta libraries were built. Each CDR3 protein is one row after TCRdb ran MiXCR on the multiplex PCR reads. The table has approximately 300,000 distinct CDR3 sequences, 15% to 20% seen once. Here the sequenced sample was peripheral blood mononuclear cells (PBMCs), taken at new diagnosis, from a patient treated with antithyroid drugs. The receptors originated from a female donor with Graves disease.

This clonotype was seen at least ten times. This chain uses TRBV12-3 or TRBV12-4 with TRBJ2-7; TRBD2 matches at 11 bases. The length of the CDR3 is 16 residues. J lost 3 bases, V lost 6 bases, and 10 bases had no gene match. CDR3 nucleotide sequence: TGTGCCAGCAGGGATACCGGGACTAGCGGCGACTACGAGCAGTACTTC. It is translated as CASRDTGTSGDYEQYF.

There are a few counts of this clonotype. V gene TRBV9 combines with J gene TRBJ2-3; no reliable D call. CDR3 length equals 17 residues. V lost 3 bases and J lost 6, with 23 bases in between. Germline CDR1 SGDLS, CDR2 YYNGEE. The CDR3: CASSEMAGLNGGDTQYF. DNA of the CDR3: TGTGCCAGCAGCGAAATGGCCGGCCTAAACGGTGGGGATACGCAGTATTTT.

This clonotype was detected ten times or more. The chain employs TRBV25-1 and TRBJ2-7; D gene ambiguous. The CDR3 sequence is 15 residues long. V was clipped by 1 base and J by 3 bases, with 13 bases between them. CDR1 is MGHDK and CDR2 is SYGVNS in the germline V gene. The CDR3 DNA reads TGTGCCAGCAGTGAATCGAGAGGCCCCAACTACGAGCAGTACTTC. Translation: CASSESRGPNYEQYF.

This clonotype was counted many times. The chain carries TRBV19 and TRBJ2-3; D not certain. With 0 bases removed from V and 2 bases from J, the gap between germline ends came to 6 bases. The CDR3 totals 14 residues. Germline CDR1 LNHDA, CDR2 SQIVND (reference sequence). The CDR3: CASSIDPDTDTQYF. The CDR3, as DNA: TGTGCCAGTAGTATAGATCCAGACACAGATACGCAGTATTTT.

V and J are TRBV19 and TRBJ2-6, with 7 bases that match TRBD1. The V gene end was trimmed by 7 bases and the J gene end by 4 bases; junction bases not matched to a gene: 7. This CDR3 contains 15 residues. Per germline, CDR1 LNHDA and CDR2 SQIVND (reference sequence). The CDR3 sequence: CASTPGGPGANVLTF. Here the CDR3 DNA reads TGTGCCAGTACCCCAGGGGGACCCGGGGCCAACGTCCTGACTTTC.

V gene TRBV5-1 combines with J gene TRBJ2-5; perhaps TRBD2 as D (5 bases). There are 15 residues in the CDR3. The germline CDR1 and CDR2 sequences are SGHRS and YFSETQ. V lost 1 base and J lost 2, with 12 bases in between. The CDR3 region is CASSLTISGQETQYF. The CDR3 bases are TGCGCCAGCAGCTTGACTATTTCGGGGCAAGAGACCCAGTACTTC.

This clonotype was recorded at least ten times. The V and J genes are TRBV27 and TRBJ1-2, with no clear D. Per germline, CDR1 MNHEY and CDR2 SMNVEV (reference sequence). The CDR3 consists of 12 residues. V was trimmed by 4 bases and J by 9 bases, leaving 12 bases between them. DNA for the CDR3: TGTGCCAGCAGTTCGACACCTCAACGCTACACCTTC. Translating it yields CASSSTPQRYTF.

This clonotype was found many times. The V and J genes are TRBV12-5 and TRBJ2-7, with 13 bases identical to TRBD2. From germline, CDR1 is LGHNT and CDR2 FRNRAP. The CDR3 contains 17 residues. With V trimmed by 2 bases and J by 5 bases, 9 bases remained unmatched. The CDR3 spells CASGLPRGTSGIHEQYF. In nucleotides, the CDR3 is TGTGCTAGTGGTTTGCCCCGCGGGACTAGCGGGATCCACGAGCAGTACTTC. Filled out from reference TRBV12-5 and TRBJ2-7, the complete variable domain reads DARVTQTPRHKVTEMGQEVTMRCQPILGHNTVFWYRQTMMQGLELLAYFRNRAPLDDSGMPKDRFSAEMPDATLATLKIQPSEPRDSAVYFCASGLPRGTSGIHEQYFGPGTRLTVT.

There are a few counts of this clonotype. V and J are TRBV20-1 and TRBJ1-5; D gene unclear. Trimming left V 0 bases short and J 4 bases short, with 10 bases between. CDR3 length: 14 amino acids. Germline CDR1 and CDR2: DFQATT and SNEGSKA (reference sequence). For the CDR3, the DNA is TGCAGTGCTAGAGATCAGGAGGGAAATCAGCCCCAGCATTTT. Protein product: CSARDQEGNQPQHF.

The chain recombines TRBV20-1 with TRBJ1-5, with D possibly being TRBD1 (5 bases). CDR1 and CDR2 (germline): DFQATT, SNEGSKA (reference sequence). The CDR3 loop spans 16 amino acids. Trimming removed 6 bases at V and 1 base at J, with 19 bases between. As DNA, the CDR3 is TGCAGTGCGGGATCGCTTCAGGGACCCAGCAATCAGCCCCAGCATTTT. This gives the protein CSAGSLQGPSNQPQHF.

In the case of this clonotype: The junction shows a germline mismatch at one end, possibly a read error. The V call is TRBV3-1, the J call TRBJ1-3; D remains unclear. The CDR3 is made up of 14 amino acids. Germline loops: CDR1 LGHDT, CDR2 YNNKEL (reference sequence). The DNA for the CDR3 is TGTGCCAGCAGCCAAGAGGAAAAGCCCACCCTCAGGCATTTT. The encoded protein is CASSQEEKPTLRHF.

This clonotype was seen ten or more times. The J gene is TRBJ2-1, the V gene TRBV2; D gene unclear. Trimming left V 7 bases short and J 10 bases short, with 14 bases between. Germline lookup yields CDR1 SNHLY and CDR2 FYNNEI. This CDR3 has 12 residues. DNA for the CDR3: TGTGCCAGCACAGGCAATATTGGGGAGCAGTTCTTC. This codes for CASTGNIGEQFF.

This clonotype was seen only a few times. The chain carries TRBV7-9 and TRBJ2-1, with 8 positions matching TRBD2. This CDR3 comprises 13 residues. After removal of 7 bases from V and 12 bases from J, the junction contained 11 bases not matched to a gene. Germline V gene lookup returns CDR1 SEHNR and CDR2 FQNEAQ (reference sequence). Written as DNA, the CDR3 is TGTGCCAGCAAAGAATTTAGCGGGGTTGGGCAGTTCTTC. Translation gives CASKEFSGVGQFF. Based on the CDR3 plus reference TRBV7-9 and TRBJ2-1, the full variable domain is DTGVSQNPRHKITKRGQNVTFRCDPISEHNRLYWYRQTLGQGPEFLTYFQNEAQLEKSRLLSDRFSAERPKGSFSTLEIQRTEQGDSAMYLCASKEFSGVGQFFGPGTRLTVL.